The next 21 T cell receptor beta chains were all read from a single sample in a study of T cell changes during pregnancy in multiple sclerosis. The repertoire was sequenced with immunoSEQ multiplex PCR; TCRdb's copy has only in-frame clones and lacks some. Of approximately 79,000 clones in the sample, approximately 92% were seen once. The sample was peripheral blood, taken in the second trimester of pregnancy. Receptor source: a female donor in good health, enrolled as a control in a pregnancy study.

This chain links TRBV5-1 with TRBJ1-2, with D unclear. The germline CDR1 and CDR2 sequences are SGHRS and YFSETQ. V dropped 2 bases and J dropped 0 bases, with 11 bases sitting between them. CDR3 size: 15 residues. The CDR3 coding sequence is TGCGCCAGCAGCTTTTACGACATAGCTAACTATGGCTACACCTTC. Protein sequence: CASSFYDIANYGYTF.

The gene calls are TRBV18 and TRBJ2-7; possibly TRBD1 for D (6 bases). This CDR3 region has 13 residues. Trimming shortened V by 0 bases and J by 4 bases, and 7 bases separated the two germline ends. The germline V gene has CDR1 KGHSH and CDR2 LQKENI. The CDR3 is CASSPPTGYEQYF. The CDR3 nucleotides read TGTGCCAGCTCACCACCCACAGGGTACGAGCAGTACTTC.

This rearrangement joins TRBV27 to TRBJ1-1, with D uncertain. The V gene lost 2 bases and the J gene lost 1 base, with 17 bases spanning the gap. Germline V lookup: CDR1 MNHEY, CDR2 SMNVEV (reference sequence). The length of the CDR3 is 17 residues. CDR3 coding DNA: TGTGCCAGCAGTTTAACCCCCCCCGGGGTACCGAACACTGAAGCTTTCTTT. Residues: CASSLTPPGVPNTEAFF.

This chain links TRBV6-4 with TRBJ2-1; D may be TRBD1 (5 bases). V was pared by 0 bases and J by 5 bases, with 5 bases between. The CDR3 is made up of 13 amino acids. Germline assignment: CDR1 MRHNA and CDR2 SNTAGT. The CDR3: CASSDSDNNEQFF. CDR3 DNA: TGTGCCAGCAGTGACTCGGACAACAATGAGCAGTTCTTC.

This chain connects TRBV6-6 to TRBJ1-5; D is uncertain. Germline loops: CDR1 MNHNY, CDR2 SVGAGI (reference sequence). This CDR3 region has 12 residues. V lost 2 bases to trimming and J lost 6 bases, with 5 bases between them. The CDR3 protein is CASSYPGQPQHF. The CDR3 DNA follows: TGTGCCAGCAGTTACCCCGGTCAGCCCCAGCATTTT.

This chain uses TRBV5-6 with TRBJ2-7, with a tentative D call TRBD1 (5 bases). Trimming cost V 3 bases and J 1 base, with 11 bases left between them. Germline V gene sequence: CDR1 SGHDT, CDR2 YYEEEE. This CDR3 comprises 14 residues. The CDR3 sequence is CASSSDSNSYEQYF. CDR3 sequence (DNA): TGTGCCAGCAGCTCTGACAGTAATTCCTACGAGCAGTACTTC.

This rearrangement joins TRBV7-2 to TRBJ1-6, with D unresolved. Germline V gene lookup returns CDR1 SGHTA and CDR2 FQGNSA. This CDR3 has 13 residues. Trimming took off 3 bases at V and 13 bases at J, with 13 bases between the two ends. The CDR3 spells CASSLDFGRPLHF. DNA for the CDR3: TGTGCCAGCAGCTTGGACTTCGGGAGGCCCCTCCACTTT.

The chain couples TRBV4-3 to TRBJ2-1; 8 bases are shared with TRBD1. CDR1 is LGHNA and CDR2 is YSLEER in the germline V gene. The CDR3 is 18 amino acids. V was clipped by 2 bases and J by 5 bases; unmatched bases: 14. As DNA, the CDR3 is TGCGCCAGCAGCCAATCCGGATCTTCAGGGGGCGCTAACAATGAGCAGTTCTTC. It is translated as CASSQSGSSGGANNEQFF.

This chain links TRBV19 with TRBJ2-6, with no clear D. Germline CDR1 reads LNHDA; CDR2 reads SQIVND (reference sequence). V lost 1 base and J 2 bases, leaving 6 bases between the germline ends. The CDR3 length is 15 residues. The CDR3 DNA is TGTGCCAGTAGTATAGCGGTTACTGGGGCCAACGTCCTGACTTTC. This gives the protein CASSIAVTGANVLTF.

The V gene is TRBV30, the J gene TRBJ1-5; tentative D call: TRBD1 (5 bases). V was clipped by 4 bases and J by 2 bases, with 12 bases between them. CDR1 and CDR2 from the germline V gene are GTSNPN and SVGIG (reference sequence). The CDR3 is made up of 14 amino acids. The CDR3 DNA reads TGTGCCTGGAATACAGGAGATCGCAATCAGCCCCAGCATTTT. As protein: CAWNTGDRNQPQHF.

This clone appeared once. The rearrangement joins TRBV29-1 to TRBJ2-1; a possible D gene is TRBD1 (6 bases). The germline V gene encodes CDR1 SQVTM and CDR2 ANQGSEA. V lost 3 bases and J 3 bases, leaving 21 bases between the germline ends. The CDR3 covers 17 residues. CDR3 loop: CSVDLAAKGELYNEQFF. CDR3 nucleotides: TGCAGCGTTGATCTCGCCGCGAAGGGGGAACTCTACAATGAGCAGTTCTTC.

CDR3 amino acids: CASSLDSRGREQYF. CDR3 coding DNA: TGTGCCAGCAGCTTAGATTCCAGGGGGCGAGAGCAGTACTTC. The V and J genes are TRBV11-3 and TRBJ2-7; 8 positions agree with TRBD1. The CDR3 covers 14 residues. Germline V gives CDR1 SGHNT, CDR2 YENEEA. J lost 7 bases, V lost 0 bases, and 5 bases had no gene match. The full variable domain, rest sourced from reference TRBV11-3 and TRBJ2-7, is EAGVVQSPRYKIIEKKQPVAFWCNPISGHNTLYWYLQNLGQGPELLIRYENEEAVDDSQLPKDRFSAERLKGVDSTLKIQPAELGDSAVYLCASSLDSRGREQYFGPGTRLTVT.

This rearrangement joins TRBV6-1 to TRBJ1-1, with a possible D match to TRBD1 (5 bases). CDR1 MNHNS and CDR2 SASEGT come from the germline V gene. V lost 2 bases and J lost 4, with 8 bases in between. This CDR3 is 13 amino acids long. The CDR3 sequence is CASSELGGTEAFF. CDR3 nucleotide sequence: TGTGCCAGCAGTGAACTCGGGGGCACTGAAGCTTTCTTT.

This chain joins TRBV7-9 and TRBJ2-1; D perhaps matches TRBD1 (6 bases). V lost 3 bases to trimming and J lost 3 bases, with 15 bases between them. CDR1 and CDR2 (germline): SEHNR, FQNEAQ (reference sequence). CDR3 length equals 16 residues. CDR3: CASSLRSEGGYNEQFF. CDR3 nucleotides: TGTGCCAGCAGCTTGAGGAGCGAAGGGGGCTACAATGAGCAGTTCTTC. Based on the CDR3 plus reference TRBV7-9 and TRBJ2-1, the full variable domain is DTGVSQNPRHKITKRGQNVTFRCDPISEHNRLYWYRQTLGQGPEFLTYFQNEAQLEKSRLLSDRFSAERPKGSFSTLEIQRTEQGDSAMYLCASSLRSEGGYNEQFFGPGTRLTVL.

The J gene is TRBJ2-2, the V gene TRBV7-2; 11 bases are shared with TRBD1. J gave up 4 bases and V 0 bases, and 4 bases lay outside the gene matches. The CDR3 runs 17 residues. The germline V gene encodes CDR1 SGHTA and CDR2 FQGNSA. This chain's CDR3 is CASSLAGTGGGTGELFF. The CDR3 region has the DNA TGTGCCAGCAGCTTAGCCGGGACAGGGGGAGGCACCGGGGAGCTGTTTTTT.

V and J are TRBV5-1 and TRBJ2-2; the D is unclear. Trimming pared 3 bases from V and 4 bases from J, leaving 16 bases between. Per germline, CDR1 SGHRS and CDR2 YFSETQ. The CDR3 runs to 16 residues. CDR3 sequence: CASSSRWRQVTGELFF. The CDR3 coding sequence is TGCGCCAGCAGCTCCCGGTGGCGTCAGGTCACCGGGGAGCTGTTTTTT.

V is TRBV4-3 and J is TRBJ2-2; a weak D match, TRBD1 (5 bases). Trimming shortened V by 1 base and J by 2 bases, and 14 bases separated the two germline ends. Per germline, CDR1 LGHNA and CDR2 YSLEER. The CDR3 is made up of 17 amino acids. The CDR3, as DNA: TGCGCCAGCAGCCAAGCCCAGGGCTTCCTCAACACCGGGGAGCTGTTTTTT. As protein: CASSQAQGFLNTGELFF.

The chain has TRBV9 and TRBJ2-5; 8 positions agree with TRBD2. The CDR3 totals 16 residues. The trim removed 4 bases at V and 2 bases at J, leaving 10 bases unmatched. Looked up from germline, CDR1 is SGDLS and CDR2 is YYNGEE. In DNA, the CDR3 is TGTGCCAGCAGCCTCTCGGCTACTAGCGGTCAAGAGACCCAGTACTTC. Protein product: CASSLSATSGQETQYF.

This rearrangement joins TRBV5-1 to TRBJ1-1; TRBD1 is a possible D gene (5 bases). Germline V gene sequence: CDR1 SGHRS, CDR2 YFSETQ. V lost 3 bases, J lost 4 bases, and 13 bases lay in between. The CDR3 covers 14 residues. In nucleotides, the CDR3 is TGCGCCAGCAGCTCCCGGGGGGGTGTCACTGAAGCTTTCTTT. Amino acid sequence: CASSSRGGVTEAFF.

The chain joins TRBV18 to TRBJ1-4; D remains unclear. The CDR3 loop spans 15 amino acids. Trimming pared 0 bases from V and 2 bases from J, leaving 7 bases between. Germline assignment: CDR1 KGHSH and CDR2 LQKENI. CDR3: CASSPPRITNEKLFF. The CDR3 coding sequence is TGTGCCAGCTCACCACCCAGGATCACTAATGAAAAACTGTTTTTT.

V is TRBV9 and J is TRBJ1-2, with 7 bases matching TRBD1. After removal of 2 bases from V and 0 bases from J, the junction contained 4 bases not matched to a gene. This CDR3 comprises 15 residues. Per germline, CDR1 SGDLS and CDR2 YYNGEE. This CDR3 reads CASSVGQIPNYGYTF. The CDR3 DNA follows: TGTGCCAGCAGCGTGGGACAGATCCCTAACTATGGCTACACCTTC.